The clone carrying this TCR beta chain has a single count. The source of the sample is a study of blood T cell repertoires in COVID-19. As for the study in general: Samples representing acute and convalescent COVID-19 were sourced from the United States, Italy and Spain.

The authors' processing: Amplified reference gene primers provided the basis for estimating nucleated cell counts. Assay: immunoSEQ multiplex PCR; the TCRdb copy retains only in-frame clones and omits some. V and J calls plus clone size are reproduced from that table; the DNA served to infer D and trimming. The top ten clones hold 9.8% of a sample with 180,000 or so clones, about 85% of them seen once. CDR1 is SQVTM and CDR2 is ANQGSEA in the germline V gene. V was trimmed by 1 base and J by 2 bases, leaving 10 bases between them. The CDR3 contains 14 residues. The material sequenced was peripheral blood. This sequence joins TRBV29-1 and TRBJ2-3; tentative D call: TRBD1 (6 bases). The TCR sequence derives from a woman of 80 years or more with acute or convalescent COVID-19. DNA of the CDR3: TGCAGCGTTGAAGGATGGGGGCCCACAGATACGCAGTATTTT. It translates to CSVEGWGPTDTQYF.